This is a list of T cell receptor beta chains from one sample in a study of shared clonotypes between healthy human individuals. Sequenced by immunoSEQ multiplex PCR; TCRdb stores in-frame clones only, minus some. Among approximately 1,000,000 clones listed, around 82% were seen once. The sample taken for sequencing was memory CD4+ T cells from PBMCs. All receptors come from a man between 18 and 29 years old in good health. Some clones in this sample may be carry-over from other donors' samples. CDR3s include the opening cysteine and the closing phenylalanine or tryptophan. D genes are given only for firm matches. Some rows mark clone size as missing; the rest say once, few, many or name a class of expanded clone.

length: 15; size: few; J: TRBJ2-3; V: TRBV9; D: -; DNA: TGTGCCAGCAGCCTAGCACAAATTTGGACAGATACGCAGTATTTT; CDR3: CASSLAQIWTDTQYF
length: 15; size: once; J: TRBJ1-4; V: TRBV7-9; D: TRBD1; DNA: TGTGCCAGCAGCCGCCCTGGGACAGCTAATGAAAAACTGTTTTTT; CDR3: CASSRPGTANEKLFF
length: 15; size: -; J: TRBJ1-2; V: TRBV7-9; D: -; DNA: TGTGCCAGCAGCTTAAAAGGTGGAACGGAGTATGGCTACACCTTC; CDR3: CASSLKGGTEYGYTF
length: 14; size: -; J: TRBJ2-2; V: TRBV5-1; D: -; DNA: TGCGCCAGCACGTACGATTCGGGCACCGGGGAGCTGTTTTTT; CDR3: CASTYDSGTGELFF
length: 15; size: -; J: TRBJ1-5; V: TRBV5-5; D: -; DNA: TGTGCCAGCAGCTCTACCCTCTATAGCAATCAGCCCCAGCATTTT; CDR3: CASSSTLYSNQPQHF
length: 14; size: once; J: TRBJ2-3; V: TRBV9; D: TRBD2; DNA: TGTGCCAGCAGCCAGGCGGGAGAAACAGATACGCAGTATTTT; CDR3: CASSQAGETDTQYF
length: 15; size: many; J: TRBJ2-1; V: TRBV7-9; D: -; DNA: TGTGCCAGCAGCTTGTCCCGGGTCTTTGATGCTGAGCAGTTCTTC; CDR3: CASSLSRVFDAEQFF
length: 16; size: -; J: TRBJ2-6; V: TRBV15; D: -; DNA: TGTGCCACCAGCGAGAGCTGGGCCTCTGGGGCCAACGTCCTGACTTTC; CDR3: CATSESWASGANVLTF
length: 15; size: -; J: TRBJ2-7; V: TRBV2; D: TRBD1; DNA: TGTGCCAGCAGTGAAGACAGGGGCCACTCCTACGAGCAGTACTTC; CDR3: CASSEDRGHSYEQYF
length: 17; size: -; J: TRBJ2-5; V: TRBV27; D: TRBD1; DNA: TGTGCCAGCAGCCGTAGAGGGGCGGACAGGGGAGGAGAGACCCAGTACTTC; CDR3: CASSRRGADRGGETQYF
length: 15; size: -; J: TRBJ2-3; V: TRBV5-1; D: -; DNA: TGCGCCAGCAGCCAATCGTGGGGGTCCACAGATACGCAGTATTTT; CDR3: CASSQSWGSTDTQYF
length: 17; size: -; J: TRBJ2-2; V: TRBV9; D: -; DNA: TGTGCCAGCAGCGTAGGTGCGGGTGGGTCGTACACCGGGGAGCTGTTTTTT; CDR3: CASSVGAGGSYTGELFF
length: 16; size: -; J: TRBJ1-1; V: TRBV19; D: -; DNA: TGTGCCAGTAGTATTGTAAGGCAGGGGACGCGAACTGAAGCTTTCTTT; CDR3: CASSIVRQGTRTEAFF
length: 12; size: few; J: TRBJ2-7; V: TRBV21-1; D: -; DNA: TGTGCCAGCAGCAAAGGAGGGCAAATGGCGTACTTC; CDR3: CASSKGGQMAYF
length: 13; size: -; J: TRBJ1-1; V: TRBV9; D: -; DNA: TGTGCCAGCAGCGCTCATATGAACACTGAAGCTTTCTTT; CDR3: CASSAHMNTEAFF
length: 15; size: -; J: TRBJ2-2; V: TRBV5-1; D: -; DNA: TGCGCCAGCAGCTTGGTCGGACAGAACACCGGGGAGCTGTTTTTT; CDR3: CASSLVGQNTGELFF
length: 15; size: -; J: TRBJ2-5; V: TRBV7-8; D: -; DNA: TGTGCCAGCAGAGCGCCGGGCGGACCCCAAGAGACCCAGTACTTC; CDR3: CASRAPGGPQETQYF
length: 15; size: -; J: TRBJ1-1; V: TRBV28; D: -; DNA: TGTGCCAGCAGTTCCCAGACCCACCGTTCAGCTGAAGCTTTCTTT; CDR3: CASSSQTHRSAEAFF
length: 15; size: once; J: TRBJ2-5; V: TRBV9; D: TRBD1; DNA: TGTGCCAGCAGCGTAGGGGGACAGGGGATAGAGACCCAGTACTTC; CDR3: CASSVGGQGIETQYF
length: 11; size: few; J: TRBJ2-1; V: TRBV7-9; D: -; DNA: TGTGCCAGCAGCTTAGCTTGGGAGCAGTTCTTC; CDR3: CASSLAWEQFF
length: 15; size: -; J: TRBJ2-3; V: TRBV6-5; D: -; DNA: TGTGCCAGCAGGAGAACTGATCTCTCGACGAATACGCAGTATTTT; CDR3: CASRRTDLSTNTQYF
length: 14; size: few; J: TRBJ1-2; V: TRBV18; D: -; DNA: TGTGCCAGCTCACCACTATCATCTAACTATGGCTACACCTTC; CDR3: CASSPLSSNYGYTF
length: 15; size: few; J: TRBJ2-1; V: TRBV7-3; D: -; DNA: TGTGCCAGCAGCCCAAACTGGCAACCAAACAATGAGCAGTTCTTC; CDR3: CASSPNWQPNNEQFF
length: 16; size: -; J: TRBJ2-7; V: TRBV9; D: TRBD2; DNA: TGTGCCAGCAGCCCCAAAGCCGCGGGAGGATTACGCGAGCAGTACTTC; CDR3: CASSPKAAGGLREQYF
length: 15; size: -; J: TRBJ2-3; V: TRBV29-1; D: -; DNA: TGCAGCGTTAGGGGGGGGCCCTCCGGGCCAGATACGCAGTATTTT; CDR3: CSVRGGPSGPDTQYF
length: 14; size: -; J: TRBJ1-1; V: TRBV18; D: -; DNA: TGTGCCAGCTCAGGGCTTGCGGCGGAATCTGAAGCTTTCTTT; CDR3: CASSGLAAESEAFF
length: 14; size: -; J: TRBJ2-1; V: TRBV5-1; D: TRBD2; DNA: TGCGCCAGCAGCCCAGCGGGAATCTACAATGAGCAGTTCTTC; CDR3: CASSPAGIYNEQFF
length: 15; size: -; J: TRBJ2-2; V: TRBV2; D: -; DNA: TGTGCCAGCAGTGGCCAGCGGGCCGTCACCGGGGAGCTGTTTTTT; CDR3: CASSGQRAVTGELFF
length: 13; size: -; J: TRBJ2-4; V: TRBV14; D: -; DNA: TGTGCCAGCAGCCAAGATTTGGGCAGACAGCAGTACTTC; CDR3: CASSQDLGRQQYF
length: 14; size: once; J: TRBJ2-5; V: TRBV4-1; D: -; DNA: TGCGCCAGCAGCTTAGGTGGGATCCAAGAGACCCAGTACTTC; CDR3: CASSLGGIQETQYF
length: 17; size: -; J: TRBJ2-7; V: TRBV7-9; D: -; DNA: TGTGCCAGCAGCTTAGTTAGATATCAGGGGCCCACCTACGAGCAGTACTTC; CDR3: CASSLVRYQGPTYEQYF
length: 13; size: -; J: TRBJ1-5; V: TRBV25-1; D: -; DNA: TGTGCCAGCAGTGCCCAGGGATATCAGCCCCAGCATTTT; CDR3: CASSAQGYQPQHF
length: 12; size: -; J: TRBJ1-2; V: TRBV27; D: -; DNA: TGTGCCAGCAGACGCCATAACTATGGCTACACCTTC; CDR3: CASRRHNYGYTF
length: 13; size: -; J: TRBJ1-2; V: TRBV28; D: -; DNA: TGTGCCAGCAGCTCCGGGACACTTTATGGCTACACCTTC; CDR3: CASSSGTLYGYTF
length: 18; size: once; J: TRBJ2-3; V: TRBV5-1; D: TRBD2; DNA: TGCGCCAGCAGCTTGGGGGGGACTAGCGGAGCTAGCACAGATACGCAGTATTTT; CDR3: CASSLGGTSGASTDTQYF
length: 15; size: -; J: TRBJ1-2; V: TRBV28; D: -; DNA: TGTGCCAGCAGTATCCGTGACAGGAGTCCCTATGGCTACACCTTC; CDR3: CASSIRDRSPYGYTF
length: 14; size: few; J: TRBJ2-7; V: TRBV7-2; D: -; DNA: TGTGCCAGCAGCTTGGGACTTCACTCCTACGAGCAGTACTTC; CDR3: CASSLGLHSYEQYF
length: 14; size: -; J: TRBJ2-7; V: TRBV2; D: TRBD1; DNA: TGTGCCAGCAGAAAAGGGTGGGGACAGACGCATCGGGACTTC; CDR3: CASRKGWGQTHRDF
length: 12; size: -; J: TRBJ2-1; V: TRBV5-5; D: -; DNA: TGTGCCAGCAGCCCTTGGGCCCGTGAGCAGTTCTTC; CDR3: CASSPWAREQFF